Listed below are T cell receptor beta chains from one sample, sequenced in a study of shared clonotypes between healthy human individuals. The assay was immunoSEQ multiplex PCR, and TCRdb's table has in-frame clones only and misses some. The repertoire has around 700,000 clones, 72% of them found once; the top ten carry roughly 1.8%. Sequenced sample: memory CD4+ T cells sorted from blood. Receptor source: a woman in her twenties or thirties in good health. CDR3s include the opening cysteine and the closing phenylalanine or tryptophan. D genes are given only for firm matches. Clone size, where shown, is once, few, many, or a class for clones that have expanded.

V gene	D gene	J gene	clone size	CDR3 DNA	CDR3 protein
TRBV28	.	TRBJ1-4	.	TGTGCCAGCGGTACAGGTTCTGCAACTAATGAAAAACTGTTTTTT	CASGTGSATNEKLFF
TRBV30	.	TRBJ2-5	once	TGTGCCTGGAGTGTACTGGTTGAGACCCAGTACTTC	CAWSVLVETQYF
TRBV28	.	TRBJ2-5	.	TGTGCCAGCACGTACCAAGAGACCCAGTACTTC	CASTYQETQYF
TRBV28	.	TRBJ2-7	.	TGTGCCAGCAGTTTAGAACAGTTCTACGAGCAGTACTTC	CASSLEQFYEQYF
TRBV29-1	.	TRBJ2-7	.	TGCAGCGTTGGGACAGTCTACGAGCAGTACTTC	CSVGTVYEQYF
TRBV11-2	.	TRBJ2-2	.	TGTGCCAGCAGCCCAGGACGGTCCCGATCTCGTATACAGGGCGGGGAGCTGTTTTTT	CASSPGRSRSRIQGGELFF
TRBV10-3	.	TRBJ1-1	once	TGTGCCACTAGGAACGAGGGGGATCGCACTGAAGCTTTCTTT	CATRNEGDRTEAFF
TRBV19	.	TRBJ1-5	.	TGTGCCAGTAGTCCTCGAGGAAGTAGCAATCAGCCCCAGCATTTT	CASSPRGSSNQPQHF
TRBV6-6	.	TRBJ1-4	.	TGTGCCAGCAGTTCCAATGACAGGTCCGGGAAACTGTTTTTT	CASSSNDRSGKLFF
TRBV10-3	.	TRBJ2-7	.	TGTGCCATCAGTGAGTCGGGATACGAGCAGTACTTC	CAISESGYEQYF
TRBV28	.	TRBJ2-2	.	TGTGCCAGCAGTTTAATCCGGACCGGGGAGCTGTTTTTT	CASSLIRTGELFF
TRBV5-6	TRBD2	TRBJ2-5	.	TGTGCCAGCTCAACGGGCGGACTAGCGGGAGCAGAGACCCAGTACTTC	CASSTGGLAGAETQYF
TRBV7-2	TRBD1	TRBJ1-2	.	TGTGCCAGCAGCCCCACAGGGGTGGGAGGCTACACCTTC	CASSPTGVGGYTF
TRBV18	.	TRBJ2-2	.	TGTGCCAGCTCACCCCGATTGGGTAGCGAGAACACCGGGGAGCTGTTTTTT	CASSPRLGSENTGELFF
TRBV6-5	TRBD1	TRBJ2-7	.	TGTGCCAGCAGTCCCCGCCCGACAGGGATTTACGAGCAGTACTTC	CASSPRPTGIYEQYF
TRBV14	.	TRBJ2-7	.	TGTGCCAGCAGCCGAGACCGTGGGCCTTTTAGTACTGAGCAGTACTTC	CASSRDRGPFSTEQYF
TRBV27	TRBD2	TRBJ2-7	.	TGTGCCAGCAGTTCTGGACTAGCGGGAGGCGAGCAGTACTTC	CASSSGLAGGEQYF
TRBV11-1	TRBD2	TRBJ2-7	.	TGTGCCAGCAGCTACGGACTAGACCCAGGGGAGCAGTACTTC	CASSYGLDPGEQYF
TRBV2	TRBD1	TRBJ2-6	.	TGTGCCAGCAGTAAGGACAGGGCCATCTCTGGGGCCAACGTCCTGACTTTC	CASSKDRAISGANVLTF
TRBV18	TRBD2	TRBJ2-3	.	TGTGCCAGCTCACCAGGGGCGGGAGGCCTCACAGATACGCAGTATTTT	CASSPGAGGLTDTQYF
TRBV12-5	.	TRBJ1-2	.	TGTGCTAGTGGTTTGACCCCAATCCGGGACATCTATGGCTACACCTTC	CASGLTPIRDIYGYTF
TRBV7-2	.	TRBJ2-4	.	TGTGCCAGCAGCAAGACAGTTCTAGCCAAAAACATTCAGTACTTC	CASSKTVLAKNIQYF
TRBV25-1	TRBD2	TRBJ2-5	.	TGTGCCAGCAGTTATGGGACTAGCGGGAGTAAATGGCAAGAGACCCAGTACTTC	CASSYGTSGSKWQETQYF
TRBV27	TRBD2	TRBJ2-7	few	TGTGCCAGCAGTTTATCGAGGGCTAGCGGCCTGCAGCAGTACTTC	CASSLSRASGLQQYF
TRBV15	.	TRBJ1-5	.	TGTGCCACCAGCAGAGGGTTAGGAGGGGATGACAATCAGCCCCAGCATTTT	CATSRGLGGDDNQPQHF
TRBV10-3	.	TRBJ1-2	once	TGTGCCATCAGTGCCGCGGGTCATGGCTATGGCTACACCTTC	CAISAAGHGYGYTF
TRBV18	TRBD1	TRBJ2-5	.	TGTGCCAGCTCACCGGGACAGCAAGAGACCCAGTACTTC	CASSPGQQETQYF
TRBV5-1	.	TRBJ1-1	.	TGCGCCAGCAGCTTGGCCGGCGGAGGCGGGAACACTGAAGCTTTCTTT	CASSLAGGGGNTEAFF
TRBV7-3	.	TRBJ1-5	.	TGTGCCAGCAGCCCGGACACGGTGGATAGCAATCAGCCCCAGCATTTT	CASSPDTVDSNQPQHF
TRBV2	.	TRBJ2-2	.	TGTGCCAGCACCAAGGGGGCGAACACCGGGGAGCTGTTTTTT	CASTKGANTGELFF
TRBV10-3	.	TRBJ2-7	few	TGTGCCATCAGTGAGTCCCAACAGACGACTGCCGAGCAGTACTTC	CAISESQQTTAEQYF
TRBV10-3	.	TRBJ1-1	.	TGTGCCATCGGTCGGGTGAACACTGAAGCTTTCTTT	CAIGRVNTEAFF
TRBV9	TRBD2	TRBJ2-3	.	TGTGCCAGCAGCCGGACTAGCGGGAGGGATGGCACAGATACGCAGTATTTT	CASSRTSGRDGTDTQYF